Listed below are T cell receptor beta chains from one sample, sequenced in a study of T cell responses to AZD1222 COVID-19 vaccine. Assay used: immunoSEQ multiplex PCR; TCRdb lists only in-frame clones, some missing. The repertoire consists of 120,000 or so clones, with about 88% occurring once and the leading ten covering around a quarter. Sequencing used peripheral blood, obtained on day 0 of AZD1222 vaccination. The source of these receptors is an adult in good health. Both conserved end residues are trimmed from each CDR3.

V gene,J gene,CDR3 protein
TRBV12-3/TRBV12-4,TRBJ2-1,ASTLRGGNEQF
TRBV6-2/TRBV6-3,TRBJ2-2,ASSYSRQGGTGELF
TRBV15,TRBJ2-1,ATSRGSSGGYNEQF
TRBV14,TRBJ1-6,ASSPGALRSPLH
TRBV18,TRBJ1-5,ASSPGLPEAQPQH
TRBV30,TRBJ1-4,AWSIARVGANEKLF
TRBV9,TRBJ1-3,ASSNRDSGNTIY
TRBV21-1,TRBJ2-5,ASSTFHNPQETQY
TRBV4-2,TRBJ1-6,ASSQEDVNSPLH
TRBV5-1,TRBJ2-7,ASRPGGGSSYEQY
TRBV18,TRBJ1-5,ASSPRKGDQPQH
TRBV27,TRBJ1-5,ASSYLGRPQH
TRBV9,TRBJ2-3,ASSTSGGNTDTQY
TRBV10-3,TRBJ1-2,AISESNSPSGGYT
TRBV29-1,TRBJ1-2,SVEELTGGEEGHYGYT
TRBV5-1,TRBJ2-1,ARRGGGMTNEQF
TRBV18,TRBJ1-1,ASSTLKGNTEAF
TRBV7-9,TRBJ1-2,ASSPDIGGYT
TRBV7-2,TRBJ2-7,ASSLELAGGYEQY
TRBV7-8,TRBJ1-2,ASSLGQGVNYGYT
TRBV3-1/TRBV3-2,TRBJ1-6,ASSPYLDPSSYNSPLH
TRBV7-2,TRBJ1-5,ASSLEQGNQPQH
TRBV6-5,TRBJ1-1,ASTGSAGAGPEAF
TRBV30,TRBJ1-1,AWSPPLGQKNTEAF
TRBV18,TRBJ2-5,ASSPPSGAGQQETQY
TRBV6-1,TRBJ1-1,ASSEALLGSTEAF
TRBV19,TRBJ2-5,ASSIRGETQY
TRBV11-1,TRBJ1-1,ASSLSRASTEAF
TRBV27,TRBJ1-6,ASRTGPYNSPLH
TRBV24-1,TRBJ2-3,ATSDSPARGATDTQY
TRBV5-6,TRBJ1-2,ASSPWDRGYYGYT
TRBV2,TRBJ1-2,ASRGDENYGYT
TRBV5-1,TRBJ1-3,ASSRRAGRNSGNTIY